Listed below are T cell receptor beta chains from one sample, sequenced in a study of blood T cell repertoires in COVID-19. Sequenced by immunoSEQ multiplex PCR; TCRdb stores in-frame clones only, minus some. The data contain some 170,000 clones, 87% of them singletons. The specimen was peripheral blood. The receptors originated from a woman in her sixties or seventies who had recovered from COVID-19. The CDR3 runs from the conserved cysteine through the conserved F or W. The D gene is left open where the match is weak. Clone sizes are given selectively: once, few, many, or a class where the clone is expanded.

>TRBV5-1|TRBD2|TRBJ2-5|few
CASSLAGGGAETQYF
TGCGCCAGCAGCTTGGCCGGCGGGGGGGCGGAGACCCAGTACTTC
>TRBV9|.|TRBJ1-2|.
CASSVGSGYGYTF
TGTGCCAGCAGCGTAGGATCGGGCTATGGCTACACCTTC
>TRBV28|.|TRBJ2-3|.
CASIWRTRTDTQYF
TGTGCCAGCATTTGGCGGACTCGCACAGATACGCAGTATTTT
>TRBV4-2|.|TRBJ2-7|.
CASSQESGPYEQYF
TGTGCCAGCAGCCAAGAATCTGGGCCCTACGAGCAGTACTTC
>TRBV7-3|TRBD2|TRBJ2-3|.
CASSSSGGSTDTQYF
TGTGCCAGCAGCTCTAGCGGGGGCAGCACAGATACGCAGTATTTT
>TRBV18|.|TRBJ2-1|.
CASSPGETYNEQFF
TGTGCCAGCTCACCAGGAGAAACATACAATGAGCAGTTCTTC
>TRBV6-4|.|TRBJ2-3|.
CASSDGTQNTQYF
TGTGCCAGCAGTGACGGGACACAGAATACGCAGTATTTT
>TRBV28|.|TRBJ2-1|.
CASKKGATSEFF
TGTGCCAGCAAAAAAGGGGCCACCAGCGAGTTCTTC
>TRBV6-4|TRBD2|TRBJ2-1|few
CASSEERGGRNEQFF
TGTGCCAGCAGTGAAGAGCGGGGGGGCCGCAATGAGCAGTTCTTC
>TRBV5-5|TRBD1|TRBJ2-5|.
CASSLGGQGLLETQYF
TGTGCCAGCAGCTTGGGAGGACAGGGTTTGTTGGAGACCCAGTACTTC
>TRBV5-1|.|TRBJ2-5|once
CASSLRQAEETQYF
TGCGCCAGCAGCTTGCGACAGGCCGAAGAGACCCAGTACTTC
>TRBV27|TRBD1|TRBJ1-3|.
CASSLTGVGPGNTIYF
TGTGCCAGCAGTTTGACAGGGGTAGGACCCGGAAACACCATATATTTT
>TRBV7-9|.|TRBJ2-1|.
CASSLALLKYGNEQFF
TGTGCCAGCAGCTTAGCGCTCCTCAAGTACGGCAATGAGCAGTTCTTC
>TRBV6-5|TRBD1|TRBJ1-1|.
CASSYPRQGRTEAFF
TGTGCCAGCAGTTACCCCCGACAGGGACGGACTGAAGCTTTCTTT
>TRBV30|TRBD1|TRBJ1-1|.
CAWSVDRGAFKAFF
TGTGCCTGGAGTGTCGACAGGGGCGCTTTCAAAGCTTTCTTT
>TRBV7-8|TRBD1|TRBJ1-4|.
CASSRAGQGSEKLFF
TGTGCCAGCAGCCGAGCCGGACAGGGGAGTGAAAAACTGTTTTTT
>TRBV4-1|TRBD1|TRBJ2-6|.
CASSGQGAVVLTF
TGCGCCAGCAGCGGGCAGGGGGCTGTCGTCCTGACTTTC
>TRBV6-6|TRBD2|TRBJ2-7|.
CASRDRGLAYEQYF
TGTGCCAGCAGGGATAGGGGACTAGCCTACGAGCAGTACTTC
>TRBV2|.|TRBJ2-1|few
CASGQYNEQFF
TGTGCCAGCGGCCAGTACAATGAGCAGTTCTTC
>TRBV7-2|TRBD2|TRBJ2-5|few
CASSLSGGAFETQYF
TGTGCCAGCAGCCTTAGCGGGGGGGCCTTTGAGACCCAGTACTTC
>TRBV4-1|.|TRBJ1-5|.
CASTVAGQPNQPQHF
TGCGCCAGCACAGTTGCAGGACAGCCGAATCAGCCCCAGCATTTT
>TRBV5-4|.|TRBJ1-2|.
CASSLSSGANYGYTF
TGTGCCAGCAGCTTGAGCTCAGGGGCGAACTATGGCTACACCTTC
>TRBV6-2/TRBV6-3|TRBD1|TRBJ1-1|.
CASSARTGNTEAFF
TGTGCCAGCAGTGCCCGGACAGGGAACACTGAAGCTTTCTTT
>TRBV27|TRBD2|TRBJ2-1|.
CASSRGLAGAHYNEQFF
TGTGCCAGCAGCCGGGGACTAGCGGGGGCCCACTACAATGAGCAGTTCTTC
>TRBV9|.|TRBJ1-1|.
CASSVGSGGEAFF
TGTGCCAGCAGCGTAGGCTCCGGAGGGGAAGCTTTCTTT
>TRBV25-1|.|TRBJ1-2|.
CASSEPRGYGYTF
TGTGCCAGCAGTGAACCCAGGGGCTATGGCTACACCTTC
>TRBV11-2|TRBD1|TRBJ1-2|.
CASSLGRGINYGYTF
TGTGCCAGCAGCTTAGGCAGGGGGATTAACTATGGCTACACCTTC
>TRBV11-2|.|TRBJ2-3|.
CASRQMVAADTQYF
TGTGCCAGCAGGCAAATGGTCGCGGCAGATACGCAGTATTTT
>TRBV6-5|TRBD1|TRBJ2-7|.
CASSSPGTGYEQYF
TGTGCCAGCAGTTCCCCCGGGACAGGGTACGAGCAGTACTTC
>TRBV5-1|TRBD1|TRBJ2-5|.
CASSLGDRGLGETQYF
TGCGCCAGCAGCTTGGGGGACAGGGGCCTAGGGGAGACCCAGTACTTC
>TRBV30|.|TRBJ1-1|.
CAWSRRLNTEAFF
TGTGCCTGGAGTCGTCGTCTGAACACTGAAGCTTTCTTT
>TRBV5-1|TRBD1|TRBJ1-1|.
CASSLEGGGEAFF
TGCGCCAGCAGCTTGGAAGGGGGCGGTGAAGCTTTCTTT
>TRBV28|TRBD1|TRBJ1-2|.
CASSTGQGDYGYTF
TGTGCCAGCAGTACCGGACAGGGCGACTATGGCTACACCTTC
>TRBV5-1|.|TRBJ1-1|.
CASSSRGSDTEAFF
TGCGCCAGCAGCTCGAGGGGGTCGGACACTGAAGCTTTCTTT
>TRBV10-3|TRBD1|TRBJ2-2|.
CAISGVVTGAFTGELFF
TGTGCCATCAGTGGGGTCGTGACAGGGGCCTTCACCGGGGAGCTGTTTTTT
>TRBV6-2/TRBV6-3|TRBD2|TRBJ2-7|.
CASSPSGGLSYEQYF
TGTGCCAGCAGCCCTAGCGGGGGGCTCTCCTACGAGCAGTACTTC
>TRBV19|TRBD2|TRBJ2-2|.
CASTSSGGVLTGELFF
TGTGCCAGTACTTCTAGCGGGGGGGTATTGACCGGGGAGCTGTTTTTT
>TRBV6-5|.|TRBJ2-2|.
CASRLEGRTGELFF
TGTGCCAGCAGACTAGAAGGGCGGACCGGGGAGCTGTTTTTT
>TRBV5-5|.|TRBJ1-1|.
CASSLTGQSHTEAFF
TGTGCCAGCAGCTTGACTGGGCAGTCCCACACTGAAGCTTTCTTT